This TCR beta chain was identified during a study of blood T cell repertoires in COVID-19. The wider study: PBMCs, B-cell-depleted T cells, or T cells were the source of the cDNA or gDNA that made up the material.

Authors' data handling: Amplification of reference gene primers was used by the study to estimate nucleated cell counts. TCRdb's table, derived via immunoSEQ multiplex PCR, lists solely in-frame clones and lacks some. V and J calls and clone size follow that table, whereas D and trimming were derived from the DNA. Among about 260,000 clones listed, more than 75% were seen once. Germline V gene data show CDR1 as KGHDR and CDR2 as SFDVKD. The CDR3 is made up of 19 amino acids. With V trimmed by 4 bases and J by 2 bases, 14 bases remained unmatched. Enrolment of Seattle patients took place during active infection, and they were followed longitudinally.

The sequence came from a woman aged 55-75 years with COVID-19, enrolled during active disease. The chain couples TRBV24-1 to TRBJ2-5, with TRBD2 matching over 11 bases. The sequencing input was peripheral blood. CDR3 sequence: CATSDPRISGTSGQETQYF. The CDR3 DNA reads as TGTGCCACCAGTGACCCTCGAATATCCGGGACTAGCGGACAAGAGACCCAGTACTTC.